Presented here are 32 T cell receptor beta chains from one specimen sequenced in a study of T cells expressing NK-cell markers. TCRdb reprocessed the 5' RACE reads and keeps a single row for each CDR3 protein, giving no DNA. The sample's table shows hundreds of thousands of distinct CDR3 sequences. Sequencing was performed on blood T cells: a sorted CD56 or NKG2C T cell subset, CD4+ or CD8+ T cells, or bulk PBMC T cells (not recorded which). The receptors stem from a woman aged 18 to 75 in good health.

The chain recombines TRBV4-3 with TRBJ1-4. Germline CDR1 is LGHNA and CDR2 is YSLEER. The CDR3 is 15 residues long. The CDR3 here is CASSQVTFTNEKLFF.

The V and J genes are TRBV21-1 and TRBJ1-5; with no DNA, the TCRdb D assignment of TRBD1 cannot be verified. TRBV21-1 is classified as a pseudogene. CDR3 length: 19 amino acids. This CDR3 is CASSKVDRGRKCSNQPQHF.

The chain recombines TRBV12-3 or TRBV12-4 with TRBJ2-5; TCRdb lists TRBD1, though no DNA is available to test this call. The CDR3 is 13 residues long. CDR3 region: CASLLAWGSDQYF.

The V call is TRBV20-1, the J call TRBJ2-3; TCRdb's D call of TRBD2 is untestable without DNA. Germline CDR1 DFQATT, CDR2 SNEGSKA (reference sequence). The CDR3 extends over 14 amino acids. CDR3 amino acids: CSAREGLGIDTQYF.

V and J are TRBV15 and TRBJ2-1; the D gene TCRdb calls, TRBD2, cannot be checked with no DNA. The CDR3 is made up of 14 amino acids. Per the germline V gene, CDR1 is LNHNV and CDR2 is YYDKDF (reference sequence). The CDR3 region is CATSPASGSVEQFF.

This chain uses TRBV10-2 with TRBJ1-1; the TRBD1 assignment by TCRdb is unverifiable without DNA. CDR1 and CDR2 (germline): WSHSY, SAAADI. The CDR3 contains 14 residues. The CDR3 loop is CASSERGWNTEAFF.

The chain uses TRBV9 and TRBJ2-1; TCRdb's assignment of TRBD2 cannot be checked, as there is no DNA. The CDR3 runs to 15 residues. Germline CDR1 and CDR2: SGDLS and YYNGEE. CDR3 protein: CASSSPAGGVYEQFF.

This rearrangement joins TRBV29-1 to TRBJ2-1; TCRdb calls TRBD1, which cannot be checked without DNA. The CDR3 runs to 14 residues. Germline CDR1 is SQVTM and CDR2 is ANQGSEA. This chain's CDR3 is CSAPDRTKYNEQFF.

CDR3 sequence: CSARGQGAYEQYF. V usage is TRBV20-1 and J usage is TRBJ2-7; TCRdb designates TRBD1, a call that cannot be tested without DNA. Germline CDR1 DFQATT, CDR2 SNEGSKA (reference sequence). The CDR3 is made up of 13 amino acids.

The rearrangement links TRBV11-1 to TRBJ2-7; TCRdb reports TRBD1, a call that lacks DNA to check it against. This CDR3 contains 14 residues. Germline CDR1 is SGHAT and CDR2 is FQDESV (reference sequence). The CDR3 sequence: CASSFGTEAYEQYF.

The chain joins TRBV14 to TRBJ1-1. The CDR3 consists of 18 residues. The germline V gene has CDR1 SGHDN and CDR2 FVKESK. The CDR3 protein is CASTPKAGRRGPNTEAFF.

This chain links TRBV20-1 with TRBJ1-2; absent DNA, TCRdb's TRBD1 call cannot be checked. Looked up from germline, CDR1 is DFQATT and CDR2 is SNEGSKA (reference sequence). CDR3 size: 13 residues. The CDR3 region is CSGAQGKVYGYTF.

V is TRBV7-8 and J is TRBJ2-1; TCRdb's D call of TRBD1 is untestable without DNA. Germline assignment: CDR1 SGHVS and CDR2 FQNEAQ. This CDR3 region has 14 residues. This CDR3 is CASSLVELGGEQFF.

The chain uses TRBV20-1 and TRBJ2-5; TCRdb's assignment of TRBD1 cannot be checked, as there is no DNA. Germline V gives CDR1 DFQATT, CDR2 SNEGSKA (reference sequence). The CDR3 is 12 residues long. The CDR3 loop is CSAPRGQETQYF.

This chain connects TRBV5-6 to TRBJ2-7; checking the TCRdb D call of TRBD1 is not possible without DNA. CDR3 length: 13 amino acids. CDR1 and CDR2 (germline): SGHDT, YYEEEE. CDR3: CASSNTGFYEQYF.

V is TRBV12-3 or TRBV12-4 and J is TRBJ2-1; TCRdb names TRBD2, which stays unverified in the absence of DNA. CDR3 length: 19 residues. This chain's CDR3 is CASTPAVGGSPAAYNEQFF.

The chain combines TRBV4-3 with TRBJ2-6. CDR1 and CDR2 (germline): LGHNA, YSLEER. The CDR3 length is 18 residues. Here the CDR3 reads CASSQEGPGASGANVLTF.

The chain links TRBV27 to TRBJ1-6; the D gene TCRdb calls, TRBD1, cannot be checked with no DNA. CDR1 is MNHEY, CDR2 SMNVEV, per germline (reference sequence). CDR3 length: 16 residues. This CDR3 reads CASSLQATGVNSPLHF.

The chain links TRBV28 to TRBJ2-1; TCRdb indicates TRBD2, and absent DNA this call remains unverified. Germline loops: CDR1 MDHEN, CDR2 SYDVKM. The CDR3 length is 16 residues. CDR3 region: CASSLGTSRSYNEQFF.

This chain connects TRBV4-1 to TRBJ1-3. Per germline, CDR1 MGHRA and CDR2 YSYEKL. This CDR3 comprises 15 residues. This CDR3 is CASSQAGHSGNTIYF.

The chain combines TRBV19 with TRBJ2-3; with no DNA, the TCRdb D assignment of TRBD1 cannot be verified. This CDR3 contains 14 residues. Per the germline V gene, CDR1 is LNHDA and CDR2 is SQIVND (reference sequence). CDR3 sequence: CASSIGGGTDTQYF.

V is TRBV28 and J is TRBJ2-7; TCRdb's D gene call, TRBD2, goes unchecked for lack of DNA. Germline lookup yields CDR1 MDHEN and CDR2 SYDVKM. This CDR3 contains 12 residues. The chain's CDR3 is CASSSSVHEQYF.

The chain is built from TRBV5-1 and TRBJ2-7. This CDR3 contains 13 residues. Germline V gene sequence: CDR1 SGHRS, CDR2 YFSETQ. The CDR3 loop reads CASRVARSYEQYF.

The gene calls are TRBV6-2 or TRBV6-3 and TRBJ1-1. This CDR3 comprises 13 residues. Germline values: CDR1 MNHEY, CDR2 SVGEGT. This CDR3 reads CASSYKGGTEAFF.

The chain links TRBV14 to TRBJ2-4. Germline CDR1 is SGHDN and CDR2 is FVKESK. The CDR3 is made up of 14 amino acids. CDR3 protein: CASSQVKGKNIQYF. The entire variable domain, with the rest obtained from reference TRBV14 and TRBJ2-4, is as follows: EAGVTQFPSHSVIEKGQTVTLRCDPISGHDNLYWYRRVMGKEIKFLLHFVKESKQDESGMPNNRFLAERTGGTYSTLKVQPAELEDSGVYFCASSQVKGKNIQYFGAGTRLSVL.

This CDR3 reads CASSYPGGGETQYF. The chain couples TRBV6-5 to TRBJ2-5; the TCRdb D gene call, TRBD1, has no DNA to confirm it. Germline V gene data show CDR1 as MNHEY and CDR2 as SVGAGI. The CDR3 length is 14 residues.

The V and J genes are TRBV11-3 and TRBJ2-5; TCRdb's D gene call, TRBD1, goes unchecked for lack of DNA. Per germline, CDR1 SGHNT and CDR2 YENEEA. There are 16 residues in the CDR3. The CDR3: CASSLDKGQYQETQYF.

The V call is TRBV15, the J call TRBJ2-2; TCRdb's assignment of TRBD1 cannot be checked, as there is no DNA. Germline V lookup: CDR1 LNHNV, CDR2 YYDKDF (reference sequence). The length of the CDR3 is 16 residues. The CDR3 here is CATSTWGGRDTGELFF.

The chain links TRBV27 to TRBJ1-2; TCRdb indicates TRBD1, and absent DNA this call remains unverified. The V gene's germline CDR1 is MNHEY and CDR2 SMNVEV (reference sequence). This CDR3 has 13 residues. The CDR3 sequence: CASSRQGFASYTF.

The gene calls are TRBV7-2 and TRBJ2-2; absent DNA, TCRdb's TRBD1 call cannot be checked. Germline V lookup: CDR1 SGHTA, CDR2 FQGNSA. CDR3 length equals 16 residues. The CDR3 loop reads CASSVPRDRGTGELFF.

The chain joins TRBV5-1 to TRBJ2-4. Germline lookup yields CDR1 SGHRS and CDR2 YFSETQ. The CDR3 has 11 amino acids. CDR3 protein: CASSWKNIQYF.

This rearrangement joins TRBV5-1 to TRBJ1-6. The CDR3 covers 15 residues. Germline CDR1 SGHRS, CDR2 YFSETQ. CDR3 region: CASSSELPYNSPLHF.